The 27 T cell receptor beta chains below come from one sample, sequenced in a study of blood T cell repertoires in COVID-19. Produced via immunoSEQ multiplex PCR; TCRdb's table is partial and in-frame only. The sample carries 35,000 to 45,000 clones, about 91% recorded once. Sequencing used peripheral blood. The receptors stem from a woman aged 80 or older with acute or convalescent COVID-19.

The chain is built from TRBV2 and TRBJ1-5, with a weak D call TRBD1 (5 bases). V gave up 4 bases and J gave up 0 bases, with 13 bases separating them. This CDR3 comprises 16 residues. CDR1 is SNHLY, CDR2 FYNNEI, per germline. Written as DNA, the CDR3 is TGTGCCAGCAGTGGTGGGGCTTCTCATAGCAATCAGCCCCAGCATTTT. As protein: CASSGGASHSNQPQHF.

The V gene is TRBV7-2, the J gene TRBJ1-2; TRBD1 agrees at 7 bases. CDR3 length: 15 residues. J lost 3 bases, V lost 5 bases, and 9 bases had no gene match. Germline assignment: CDR1 SGHTA and CDR2 FQGNSA. CDR3 nucleotide sequence: TGTGCCAGCAGCGGTCAGGGGGGCTATGACTATGGCTACACCTTC. It translates to CASSGQGGYDYGYTF. Drawing the rest from reference TRBV7-2 and TRBJ1-2, the complete variable domain is GAGVSQSPSNKVTEKGKDVELRCDPISGHTALYWYRQSLGQGLEFLIYFQGNSAPDKSGLPSDRFSAERTGGSVSTLTIQRTQQEDSAVYLCASSGQGGYDYGYTFGSGTRLTVV.

This sequence joins TRBV4-2 and TRBJ2-2; D remains unclear. V lost 1 base and J 4 bases, leaving 13 bases between the germline ends. The CDR3 runs 16 residues. CDR1 and CDR2 from the germline V gene are LGHNA and YNFKEQ. For the CDR3, the DNA is TGTGCCAGCAGCCAAGGCTCGGCGAGGAGCACCGGGGAGCTGTTTTTT. This codes for CASSQGSARSTGELFF.

This chain joins TRBV6-5 and TRBJ1-1, with D possibly being TRBD1 (6 bases). Germline V gives CDR1 MNHEY, CDR2 SVGAGI. Trimming took 5 bases from V and 3 from J, leaving 13 bases between them. CDR3 length equals 14 residues. CDR3 DNA: TGTGCCAGCAGTCCTCAGGGGTGGGACACTGAAGCTTTCTTT. This translates into CASSPQGWDTEAFF.

The chain employs TRBV19 and TRBJ2-3; 11 nucleotides line up with TRBD2. The V gene's germline CDR1 is LNHDA and CDR2 SQIVND (reference sequence). The CDR3 loop spans 16 amino acids. J was trimmed by 4 bases and V by 5 bases; bases with no gene match: 8. CDR3 in DNA: TGTGCCAGTAGTTTACGACCGACTAGCGGGGCAGATACGCAGTATTTT. Its protein product is CASSLRPTSGADTQYF.

The V and J genes are TRBV7-9 and TRBJ1-2; tentatively, D is TRBD1 (5 bases). V was trimmed by 11 bases and J by 6 bases, leaving 13 bases between them. Germline V lookup: CDR1 SEHNR, CDR2 FQNEAQ (reference sequence). The length of the CDR3 is 11 residues. The chain's CDR3 is CAPGDPDGYTF. As DNA, the CDR3 is TGTGCCCCGGGGGACCCAGATGGCTACACCTTC.

The chain joins TRBV6-5 to TRBJ1-6; D gene unclear. The V end was cut by 2 bases, the J end by 8 bases, with 10 bases between. The CDR3 runs to 14 residues. The germline CDR1 and CDR2 sequences are MNHEY and SVGAGI. This chain's CDR3 is CASSYTRQYSPLHF. The CDR3 region has the DNA TGTGCCAGCAGTTACACCAGACAATATTCACCCCTCCACTTT.

Of note for this clone: One end of the junction varies from germline; a read error may be responsible. This chain links TRBV7-7 with TRBJ2-2; no clear D gene. The CDR3 is made up of 13 amino acids. Germline V gene lookup returns CDR1 SSHAT and CDR2 FNYEAQ (reference sequence). The CDR3 DNA follows: TGTGCTAGCAGCACTGATGCCACCGGGGAGCTGTTTTTT. This translates into CASSTDATGELFF.

The V and J genes are TRBV5-1 and TRBJ1-3; the D gene is possibly TRBD1 (5 bases). The CDR3 is 14 residues long. V shed 6 bases and J shed 1 base, with 11 bases lying between them. Germline CDR1 and CDR2: SGHRS and YFSETQ. The CDR3 bases are TGCGCCAGCAAGGCCGGGGGGTCTGGAAACACCATATATTTT. Translated: CASKAGGSGNTIYF.

The genes are TRBV30 and TRBJ1-6; D not certain. V was trimmed by 5 bases and J by 14 bases, leaving 22 bases between them. Germline loops: CDR1 GTSNPN, CDR2 SVGIG (reference sequence). This CDR3 contains 14 residues. CDR3 region: CAWAEGDLLYTLHF. In nucleotides, the CDR3 is TGTGCCTGGGCCGAGGGCGATCTTCTTTATACCCTCCACTTT.

This clone was detected a few times. This chain joins TRBV6-5 and TRBJ1-5; 8 nucleotides agree with TRBD1. Germline trimming cut 10 bases from V and 6 bases from J; bases unmatched to any gene: 11. Germline CDR1 MNHEY, CDR2 SVGAGI. The CDR3 runs 14 residues. CDR3 residues: CATTSGQGSQPQHF. The CDR3 nucleotides read TGTGCCACTACGAGTGGACAGGGCAGTCAGCCCCAGCATTTT.

The chain joins TRBV6-2 or TRBV6-3 to TRBJ2-5, with 12 bases fitting TRBD1. The CDR3 contains 16 residues. V lost 2 bases and J lost 5; bases outside the gene matches: 6. Germline V CDR1 and CDR2: MNHEY, SVGEGT. The CDR3 sequence is CASSYGTGGHMETQYF. In nucleotides, the CDR3 is TGTGCCAGCAGTTACGGGACAGGGGGCCATATGGAGACCCAGTACTTC.

J is TRBJ1-4 and V is TRBV7-9; 7 bases are shared with TRBD1. Germline CDR1 is SEHNR and CDR2 is FQNEAQ (reference sequence). This CDR3 contains 15 residues. The V segment lost 5 bases and the J segment 4 bases; nucleotides outside the gene matches: 7. The CDR3 nucleotides read TGTGCCAGCAGCCAAGGGACAGACTATAATGAAAAACTGTTTTTT. Its translation: CASSQGTDYNEKLFF.

V and J are TRBV6-5 and TRBJ2-3; 8 nucleotides agree with TRBD1. This CDR3 contains 14 residues. Germline CDR1 reads MNHEY; CDR2 reads SVGAGI. Trimming at V came to 5 bases and at J to 5 bases, leaving 6 bases not matched to a gene. This chain's CDR3 is CASSLRGLGDTQYF. Written as DNA, the CDR3 is TGTGCCAGCAGTCTCAGGGGGCTAGGAGATACGCAGTATTTT.

The chain links TRBV5-1 to TRBJ1-2; no definite D call. Germline-derived CDR1 and CDR2 are SGHRS and YFSETQ. This CDR3 has 15 amino acids. Trimming removed 0 bases from V and 0 bases from J, with 9 bases in between. The CDR3 DNA reads as TGCGCCAGCAGCTTGGTTGCCAGTCCTAACTATGGCTACACCTTC. This sequence encodes CASSLVASPNYGYTF.

The chain is built from TRBV7-2 and TRBJ2-5, with 7 bases aligning to TRBD1. The germline V gene has CDR1 SGHTA and CDR2 FQGNSA. This CDR3 contains 17 residues. Losses at the gene ends were 4 bases for V and 5 bases for J; bases not matched to a gene: 16. For the CDR3, the DNA is TGTGCCAGCAGCTCACCCCCGGGACGCAGGGGGTTGGAGACCCAGTACTTC. It specifies CASSSPPGRRGLETQYF.

V usage is TRBV2 and J usage is TRBJ1-6, with TRBD1 as a possible D gene (5 bases). The CDR3 contains 14 residues. Trimming took off 0 bases at V and 9 bases at J, with 9 bases between the two ends. From germline, CDR1 is SNHLY and CDR2 FYNNEI. CDR3: CASSEALDSSPLHF. The CDR3 DNA sequence: TGTGCCAGCAGTGAAGCGCTTGACAGTTCACCCCTCCACTTT.

The chain is built from TRBV3-1 (or the pseudogene TRBV3-2) and TRBJ1-6; TRBD1 matches 8 bases. J lost 5 bases, V lost 4 bases, and 7 bases had no gene match. Per the germline V gene, CDR1 is LGHDT and CDR2 is YNNKEL (reference sequence). The length of the CDR3 is 16 residues. In DNA, the CDR3 is TGTGCCAGCAGCCTTAGAGGGACAGGCCATAATTCACCCCTCCACTTT. This translates into CASSLRGTGHNSPLHF.

This chain joins TRBV3-1 (or the pseudogene TRBV3-2) and TRBJ1-5, with TRBD1 matching 8 bases. V dropped 4 bases and J dropped 4; count of bases not matched to a gene: 0. The CDR3 has 13 amino acids. Per germline, CDR1 LGHDT and CDR2 YNNKEL (reference sequence). DNA of the CDR3: TGTGCCAGCAGCCGACAGGGGAATCAGCCCCAGCATTTT. It codes for CASSRQGNQPQHF.

The genes are TRBV7-2 and TRBJ2-3; no definite D call. Trimming pared 0 bases from V and 2 bases from J, leaving 3 bases between. The CDR3 consists of 13 residues. In germline, CDR1 is SGHTA, CDR2 FQGNSA. The CDR3: CASSLAFTDTQYF. The CDR3 bases are TGTGCCAGCAGCTTAGCCTTCACAGATACGCAGTATTTT.

This rearrangement joins TRBV6-6 to TRBJ1-2; TRBD1 matches 10 bases. Germline CDR1 and CDR2: MNHNY and SVGAGI (reference sequence). V lost 5 bases and J lost 4; bases outside the gene matches: 4. This CDR3 comprises 14 residues. Here the CDR3 DNA reads TGTGCCAGCAGTATAAGGACAGGGGGCTATGGCTACACCTTC. It specifies CASSIRTGGYGYTF.

The gene calls are TRBV10-2 and TRBJ1-1; TRBD1 might be the D (5 bases). Germline V lookup: CDR1 WSHSY, CDR2 SAAADI. The CDR3 runs to 15 residues. V dropped 6 bases and J dropped 3 bases, with 17 bases sitting between them. CDR3 amino acids: CASRGGGVGDTEAFF. The CDR3 coding sequence is TGCGCCAGCAGAGGAGGAGGGGTAGGTGACACTGAAGCTTTCTTT.

The CDR3 DNA is TGTGCCAGCAGTATCGGGATCTCAAACTATGGCTACACCTTC. Protein sequence: CASSIGISNYGYTF. V gene TRBV5-6 combines with J gene TRBJ1-2; D unclear. In germline, CDR1 is SGHDT, CDR2 YYEEEE. V shed 5 bases and J shed 2 bases, with 13 bases lying between them. The CDR3 totals 14 residues. Based on the CDR3 plus reference TRBV5-6 and TRBJ1-2, the full variable domain is DAGVTQSPTHLIKTRGQQVTLRCSPKSGHDTVSWYQQALGQGPQFIFQYYEEEERQRGNFPDRFSGHQFPNYSSELNVNALLLGDSALYLCASSIGISNYGYTFGSGTRLTVV.

The chain is built from TRBV12-3 or TRBV12-4 and TRBJ2-7; D might be TRBD1 (5 bases). The CDR3 is 12 amino acids. The V and J ends lost 1 base and 6 bases respectively, with 7 bases between them. CDR3 nucleotide sequence: TGTGCCAGCAGTTTAGTGGGGCGCGAGCAGTACTTC. It codes for CASSLVGREQYF.

This sequence joins TRBV13 and TRBJ2-3; no firm D call. CDR1 and CDR2 (germline): PRHDT, FYEKMQ (reference sequence). V lost 5 bases and J 8 bases, leaving 11 bases between the germline ends. The CDR3 runs 12 residues. The DNA of the CDR3 is TGTGCCAGCAGCCCGGGTGCCAGTACGCAGTATTTT. It yields the protein CASSPGASTQYF.

Remarks on this clone: Other DNA sequences in the sample encode the same CDR3. The chain combines TRBV30 with TRBJ1-4, with a possible D match to TRBD1 (6 bases). V lost 0 bases to trimming and J lost 5 bases, with 7 bases between them. The CDR3 is 13 residues long. Per germline, CDR1 GTSNPN and CDR2 SVGIG (reference sequence). CDR3 nucleotides: TGTGCCTGGAGTGTACAGGGAAATGAAAAACTGTTTTTT. As protein: CAWSVQGNEKLFF.

This clone was observed once. This rearrangement joins TRBV5-6 to TRBJ2-3, with 7 bases lining up with TRBD1. Germline V gives CDR1 SGHDT, CDR2 YYEEEE. CDR3 length equals 15 residues. Germline trimming cut 4 bases from V and 2 bases from J; bases unmatched to any gene: 7. CDR3 DNA sequence: TGTGCCAGCAGCGCGGACAGGAGAGTCACAGATACGCAGTATTTT. It encodes CASSADRRVTDTQYF.